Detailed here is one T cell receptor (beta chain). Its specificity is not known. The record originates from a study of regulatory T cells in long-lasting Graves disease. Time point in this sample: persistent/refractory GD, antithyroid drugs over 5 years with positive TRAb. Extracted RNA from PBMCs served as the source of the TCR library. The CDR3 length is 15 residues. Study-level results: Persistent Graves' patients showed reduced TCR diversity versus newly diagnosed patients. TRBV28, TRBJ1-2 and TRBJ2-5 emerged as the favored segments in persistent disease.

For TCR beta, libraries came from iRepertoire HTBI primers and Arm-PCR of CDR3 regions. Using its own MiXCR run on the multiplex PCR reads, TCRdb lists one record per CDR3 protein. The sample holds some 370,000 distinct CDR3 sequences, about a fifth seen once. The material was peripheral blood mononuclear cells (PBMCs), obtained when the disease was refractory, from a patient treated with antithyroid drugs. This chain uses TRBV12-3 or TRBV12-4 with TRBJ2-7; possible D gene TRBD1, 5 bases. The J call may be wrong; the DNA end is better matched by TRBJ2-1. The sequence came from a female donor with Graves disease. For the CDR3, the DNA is TGTGCCAGCACACGCGAGAGCAGGGTGTGGAATGAGCAGTTCTTC. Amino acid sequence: CASTRESRVWNEQFF.